Below are 27 T cell receptor beta chains sequenced from a single sample in a study of cytomegalovirus exposure and HLA in healthy donors. Primers for the PCR totalled 60 Vbeta and 13 Jbeta. The data were produced by immunoSEQ multiplex PCR, yet TCRdb's version contains in-frame clones alone and is incomplete. In the table there are about 190,000 clones, more than 65% of which are singletons. Sequencing used PBMCs. All receptors derive from a woman aged 25 to 39 in good health and CMV-seropositive.

With regard to this clone: Germline is not matched at one junction end, which may reflect a read error. The V call is TRBV7-9, the J call TRBJ1-2; a possible D gene is TRBD1 (6 bases). The CDR3 has 15 amino acids. CDR1 is SEHNR, CDR2 FQNEAQ, per germline (reference sequence). CDR3 region: CSSSLGQNQVHGYTF. CDR3 bases: TGTTCCAGCAGCCTCGGACAGAATCAAGTACATGGCTACACCTTC.

The genes are TRBV11-2 and TRBJ1-1, with D hard to call. Germline loops: CDR1 SGHAT, CDR2 FQNNGV. Trimming pared 5 bases from V and 4 bases from J, leaving 8 bases between. CDR3 length equals 12 residues. This chain's CDR3 is CASSLLPTEAFF. The CDR3 DNA follows: TGTGCCAGCAGCCTTCTTCCCACTGAAGCTTTCTTT.

The chain has TRBV7-6 and TRBJ2-3; D unresolved. Trimming removed 3 bases at V and 2 bases at J, with 9 bases between. This CDR3 has 14 amino acids. Per the germline V gene, CDR1 is SGHVS and CDR2 is FNYEAQ. The CDR3 spells CASSFTTYTDTQYF. The CDR3 DNA sequence: TGTGCCAGCAGCTTCACTACCTACACAGATACGCAGTATTTT.

The gene calls are TRBV6-6 and TRBJ1-2, with TRBD1 matching 8 bases. V was pared by 10 bases and J by 3 bases, with 4 bases of the junction left unmatched. CDR1 is MNHNY and CDR2 is SVGAGI in the germline V gene (reference sequence). The CDR3 is 12 amino acids. The CDR3 coding sequence is TGTGCCACTGCGGACAGGGACTATGGCTACACCTTC. Translated: CATADRDYGYTF.

V and J are TRBV9 and TRBJ1-2; 9 bases agree with TRBD1. The CDR3 covers 14 residues. V dropped 4 bases and J dropped 7; count of bases not matched to a gene: 8. Germline loops: CDR1 SGDLS, CDR2 YYNGEE. This CDR3 is CASSQQQGASGYTF. CDR3 DNA sequence: TGTGCCAGCAGCCAACAACAGGGGGCGAGTGGCTACACCTTC.

The chain is built from TRBV29-1 and TRBJ2-7; maybe TRBD2 (5 bases). The germline V and J ends were trimmed by 4 bases and 6 bases, with 10 bases remaining between them. This CDR3 has 11 amino acids. Germline V gives CDR1 SQVTM, CDR2 ANQGSEA. The CDR3 here is CSVGGEREQYF. The CDR3 DNA reads TGCAGCGTTGGGGGAGAGCGCGAGCAGTACTTC.

This clone was observed once. This chain links TRBV10-1 with TRBJ1-1; 8 bases map to TRBD1. This CDR3 is built from 14 residues. Looked up from germline, CDR1 is WNHNN and CDR2 is SYGVQD (reference sequence). V shed 0 bases and J 8 bases; nucleotides not matched to a gene: 5. In DNA, the CDR3 is TGCGCCAGCAGTGAGTCGATGGACAGGGTCGAAGCTTTCTTT. Residues: CASSESMDRVEAFF.

The rearrangement uses TRBV10-3 and TRBJ2-6, with 10 bases lining up with TRBD2. The CDR3 length is 16 residues. Germline-derived CDR1 and CDR2 are ENHRY and SYGVKD. With V trimmed by 11 bases and J by 2 bases, 9 bases remained unmatched. The DNA for the CDR3 is TGTGCCTCTACTAAAGCGGGAGGGGCTGGGGCCAACGTCCTGACTTTC. It encodes CASTKAGGAGANVLTF.

The CDR3 protein is CASSITGLRTGELFF. Here the CDR3 DNA reads TGTGCCAGTAGTATAACAGGGTTACGGACCGGGGAGCTGTTTTTT. The genes are TRBV19 and TRBJ2-2, with D possibly being TRBD1 (6 bases). The CDR3 contains 15 residues. V was shortened by 2 bases and J by 5 bases, with 12 bases between the two germline ends. Germline V lookup: CDR1 LNHDA, CDR2 SQIVND (reference sequence).

The chain recombines TRBV15 with TRBJ2-5; a weak D match, TRBD2 (5 bases). V lost 1 base, J lost 3 bases, and 12 bases lay in between. Germline CDR1 and CDR2: LNHNV and YYDKDF (reference sequence). The CDR3 is 15 amino acids. The CDR3 sequence is CATSRGPGSKETQYF. The CDR3 nucleotides are TGTGCCACCAGCAGAGGACCGGGATCTAAAGAGACCCAGTACTTC.

V is TRBV28 and J is TRBJ2-1, with a weak D call TRBD1 (5 bases). The V end was cut by 2 bases, the J end by 6 bases, with 11 bases between. Germline V gene sequence: CDR1 MDHEN, CDR2 SYDVKM. The CDR3 has 14 residues. The CDR3 DNA is TGTGCCAGCAGTTTAGGGCAGGGCGGCAATGAGCAGTTCTTC. Amino acid sequence: CASSLGQGGNEQFF.

This chain uses TRBV11-2 with TRBJ2-5; perhaps TRBD2 as D (5 bases). The CDR3 length is 13 residues. Looked up from germline, CDR1 is SGHAT and CDR2 is FQNNGV. Between the trimmed V and J ends, which lost 5 bases and 5 bases, there was a span of 12 bases. The CDR3 nucleotides are TGTGCCAGCAGCCCGAGGAGAGGGGAGACCCAGTACTTC. It codes for CASSPRRGETQYF.

The chain combines TRBV9 with TRBJ1-5; TRBD1 agrees at 10 bases. V gave up 0 bases and J gave up 9 bases; unmatched junction bases: 15. This CDR3 contains 18 residues. CDR1 is SGDLS and CDR2 is YYNGEE in the germline V gene. CDR3 region: CASSVGPGTGANVWPQHF. The CDR3 nucleotides are TGTGCCAGCAGCGTAGGCCCCGGGACAGGGGCGAACGTGTGGCCCCAGCATTTT.

With regard to this clone: Germline and junction disagree at one end, which may indicate a read error. CDR3 amino acids: CASSSGLAGFTDTQYF. The CDR3 nucleotides are TGTGCTAGCAGCTCAGGACTAGCGGGCTTCACAGATACGCAGTATTTT. The rearrangement joins TRBV7-7 to TRBJ2-3, with 11 bases that match TRBD2. The CDR3 covers 16 residues. Per the germline V gene, CDR1 is SSHAT and CDR2 is FNYEAQ (reference sequence). Full variable domain (outside the CDR3, taken from reference TRBV7-7 and TRBJ2-3): GAGVSQSPRYKVTKRGQDVTLRCDPISSHATLYWYQQALGQGPEFLTYFNYEAQPDKSGLPSDRFSAERPEGSISTLTIQRTEQRDSAMYRCASSSGLAGFTDTQYFGPGTRLTVL.

J is TRBJ2-7 and V is TRBV10-3, with a weak D call TRBD2 (5 bases). This CDR3 is built from 12 residues. Per the germline V gene, CDR1 is ENHRY and CDR2 is SYGVKD. V gave up 6 bases and J gave up 2 bases, with 8 bases separating them. For the CDR3, the DNA is TGTGCCATCAGGGACGGGACCTACGAGCAGTACTTC. This translates into CAIRDGTYEQYF.

This clone was detected a few times. J is TRBJ1-2 and V is TRBV29-1, with 7 nucleotides matching TRBD1. Looked up from germline, CDR1 is SQVTM and CDR2 is ANQGSEA. The ends lost 4 bases at V and 6 bases at J; junction bases unmatched: 11. The CDR3 is 14 residues long. CDR3 in DNA: TGCAGCGTTGTGAAAACAGGGGTGAATCATGGCTACACCTTC. This translates into CSVVKTGVNHGYTF. Together with reference TRBV29-1 and TRBJ1-2, the CDR3 gives the full variable domain: SAVISQKPSRDICQRGTSLTIQCQVDSQVTMMFWYRQQPGQSLTLIATANQGSEATYESGFVIDKFPISRPNLTFSTLTVSNMSPEDSSIYLCSVVKTGVNHGYTFGSGTRLTVV.

The gene calls are TRBV12-2 and TRBJ2-7; the DNA was not used to check the table's D call, TRBD1. TRBV12-2 is reported as a pseudogene. The CDR3 sequence is 12 residues long. The CDR3 DNA follows: TGTGCAAGTCGCTTAGCGGGCCTCGAGCAGTACTTC. Residues: CASRLAGLEQYF.

The chain joins TRBV7-2 to TRBJ1-1; TRBD1 might be the D (5 bases). The V end was cut by 5 bases, the J end by 2 bases, with 12 bases between. The CDR3 contains 14 residues. CDR1 and CDR2 from the germline V gene are SGHTA and FQGNSA. The CDR3 bases are TGTGCCAGCAGCGTGGCGGGACTCAACACTGAAGCTTTCTTT. Translation: CASSVAGLNTEAFF. The entire variable domain, with the rest obtained from reference TRBV7-2 and TRBJ1-1, is as follows: GAGVSQSPSNKVTEKGKDVELRCDPISGHTALYWYRQSLGQGLEFLIYFQGNSAPDKSGLPSDRFSAERTGGSVSTLTIQRTQQEDSAVYLCASSVAGLNTEAFFGQGTRLTVV.

The gene calls are TRBV7-9 and TRBJ1-3, with 7 nucleotides matching TRBD1. Trimming cost V 4 bases and J 0 bases; bases outside gene matches: 3. Germline CDR1 is SEHNR and CDR2 is FQNEAQ (reference sequence). There are 15 residues in the CDR3. The CDR3 DNA follows: TGTGCCAGCAGCTCAGGGGGTTTCTCTGGAAACACCATATATTTT. Translating gives CASSSGGFSGNTIYF. Supplemented by reference TRBV7-9 and TRBJ1-3, the full variable domain reads DTGVSQNPRHKITKRGQNVTFRCDPISEHNRLYWYRQTLGQGPEFLTYFQNEAQLEKSRLLSDRFSAERPKGSFSTLEIQRTEQGDSAMYLCASSSGGFSGNTIYFGEGSWLTVV.

This clone was counted a single time. The V gene is TRBV6-5, the J gene TRBJ2-5, with 8 bases aligning to TRBD2. The germline V gene encodes CDR1 MNHEY and CDR2 SVGAGI. V shed 8 bases, J shed 2 bases, and the junction held 7 bases outside the gene matches. The CDR3 has 14 residues. As DNA, the CDR3 is TGTGCCAGCGGTTTTCCTAGCGGGCAAGAGACCCAGTACTTC. Translating it yields CASGFPSGQETQYF.

The chain employs TRBV6-1 and TRBJ2-7; D is ambiguous. Germline CDR1 MNHNS, CDR2 SASEGT. Trimming took 7 bases from V and 4 from J, leaving 14 bases between them. The CDR3 is 13 residues long. CDR3 bases: TGTGCCAGCATGCGGCAGTTTCCTTACGAGCAGTACTTC. Translating it yields CASMRQFPYEQYF.

This chain links TRBV7-6 with TRBJ1-3; a possible D gene is TRBD1 (6 bases). The length of the CDR3 is 16 residues. CDR1 is SGHVS, CDR2 FNYEAQ, per germline. Deletions cut 4 bases from V and 0 bases from J, with 13 bases between. The CDR3 sequence: CASSWGGGSSGNTIYF. CDR3 nucleotides: TGTGCCAGCAGCTGGGGAGGGGGGAGCTCTGGAAACACCATATATTTT.

This chain links TRBV27 with TRBJ2-1; possible D gene TRBD2, 6 bases. The CDR3 consists of 14 residues. CDR1 and CDR2 (germline): MNHEY, SMNVEV (reference sequence). Deletions cut 2 bases from V and 6 bases from J, with 11 bases between. CDR3 DNA sequence: TGTGCCAGCAGTTTAACTCGGGGAGGCAATGAGCAGTTCTTC. Translation gives CASSLTRGGNEQFF.

This clone was observed a few times. The chain carries TRBV2 and TRBJ1-1; the match to TRBD1 covers 10 bases. Unmatched junction bases numbered 2, after V lost 5 bases and J lost 5 bases. This CDR3 contains 13 residues. From germline, CDR1 is SNHLY and CDR2 FYNNEI. The CDR3 protein is CASSRDRGTEAFF. CDR3 in DNA: TGTGCCAGCAGTAGGGACAGGGGTACTGAAGCTTTCTTT.

J is TRBJ1-1 and V is TRBV19; D unresolved. The CDR3 is 15 residues long. Trimming pared 7 bases from V and 4 bases from J, leaving 19 bases between. CDR1 is LNHDA and CDR2 is SQIVND in the germline V gene (reference sequence). The CDR3 DNA follows: TGTGCCAGTACCCCAATAGCCCATTTTGGCACTGAAGCTTTCTTT. This sequence encodes CASTPIAHFGTEAFF.

This clone was recorded a few times. This rearrangement joins TRBV6-6 to TRBJ2-2; 8 bases line up with TRBD2. Germline assignment: CDR1 MNHNY and CDR2 SVGAGI (reference sequence). Trimming cost V 2 bases and J 7 bases; bases outside gene matches: 6. This CDR3 comprises 15 residues. The CDR3 region has the DNA TGTGCCAGCAGTTACCCGGGGGGGGCGGTCGGGGAGCTGTTTTTT. This translates into CASSYPGGAVGELFF.

The chain carries TRBV25-1 and TRBJ2-5; maybe TRBD1 (5 bases). The CDR3 sequence is 12 residues long. Germline lookup yields CDR1 MGHDK and CDR2 SYGVNS. Trimming took off 7 bases at V and 2 bases at J, with 8 bases between the two ends. The CDR3 loop is CASTGFQETQYF. DNA of the CDR3: TGTGCCAGCACAGGGTTTCAAGAGACCCAGTACTTC.